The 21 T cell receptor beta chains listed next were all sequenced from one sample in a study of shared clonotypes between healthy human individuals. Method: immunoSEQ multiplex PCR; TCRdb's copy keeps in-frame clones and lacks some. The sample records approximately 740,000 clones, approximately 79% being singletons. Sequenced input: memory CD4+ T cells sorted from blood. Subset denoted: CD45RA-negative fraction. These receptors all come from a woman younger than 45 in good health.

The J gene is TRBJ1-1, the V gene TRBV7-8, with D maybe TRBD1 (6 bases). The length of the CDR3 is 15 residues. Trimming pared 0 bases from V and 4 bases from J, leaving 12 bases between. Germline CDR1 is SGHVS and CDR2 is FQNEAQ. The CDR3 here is CASSLAQSGVTEAFF. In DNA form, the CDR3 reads TGTGCCAGCAGCTTAGCGCAGTCAGGGGTCACTGAAGCTTTCTTT.

The CDR3 coding sequence is TGTGCCAGCAGTTTTAGCGGCCTCCAGGCGGGGCACGAGCAGTACTTC. Residues: CASSFSGLQAGHEQYF. V usage is TRBV28 and J usage is TRBJ2-7; D is possibly TRBD2 (6 bases). The CDR3 is 16 amino acids. V gave up 3 bases and J gave up 5 bases, with 20 bases separating them. Germline V gene sequence: CDR1 MDHEN, CDR2 SYDVKM.

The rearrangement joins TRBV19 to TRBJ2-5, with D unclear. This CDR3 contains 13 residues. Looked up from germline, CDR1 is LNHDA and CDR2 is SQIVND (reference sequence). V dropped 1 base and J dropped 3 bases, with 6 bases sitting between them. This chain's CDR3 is CASSIGHEETQYF. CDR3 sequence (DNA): TGTGCCAGTAGTATAGGACATGAAGAGACCCAGTACTTC.

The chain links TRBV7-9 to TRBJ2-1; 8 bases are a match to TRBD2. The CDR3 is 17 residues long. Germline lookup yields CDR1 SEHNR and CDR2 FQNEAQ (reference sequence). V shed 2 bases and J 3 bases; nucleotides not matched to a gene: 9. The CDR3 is CASSLPILAGIYNEQFF. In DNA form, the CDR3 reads TGTGCCAGCAGCTTACCCATCCTAGCGGGTATCTACAATGAGCAGTTCTTC.

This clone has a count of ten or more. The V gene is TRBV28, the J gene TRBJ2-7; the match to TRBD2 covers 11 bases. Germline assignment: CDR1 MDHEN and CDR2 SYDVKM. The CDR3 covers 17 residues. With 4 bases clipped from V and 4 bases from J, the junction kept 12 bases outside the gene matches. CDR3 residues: CASSYKIAGGRQYEQYF. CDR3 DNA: TGTGCCAGCAGTTACAAAATAGCGGGAGGGAGACAGTACGAGCAGTACTTC.

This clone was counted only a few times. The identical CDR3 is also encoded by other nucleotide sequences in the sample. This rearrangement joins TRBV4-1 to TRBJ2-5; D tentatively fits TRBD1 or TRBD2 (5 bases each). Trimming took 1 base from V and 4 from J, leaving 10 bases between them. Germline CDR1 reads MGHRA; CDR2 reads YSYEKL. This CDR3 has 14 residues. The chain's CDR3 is CASSQVGVGETQYF. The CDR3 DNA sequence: TGCGCCAGCAGCCAAGTGGGGGTCGGAGAGACCCAGTACTTC.

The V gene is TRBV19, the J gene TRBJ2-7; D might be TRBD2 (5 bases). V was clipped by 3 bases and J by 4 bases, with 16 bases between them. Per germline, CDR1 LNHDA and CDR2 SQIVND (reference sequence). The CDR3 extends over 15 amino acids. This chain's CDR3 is CASSMEEGLRYEQYF. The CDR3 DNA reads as TGTGCCAGTAGTATGGAAGAAGGACTCAGATACGAGCAGTACTTC.

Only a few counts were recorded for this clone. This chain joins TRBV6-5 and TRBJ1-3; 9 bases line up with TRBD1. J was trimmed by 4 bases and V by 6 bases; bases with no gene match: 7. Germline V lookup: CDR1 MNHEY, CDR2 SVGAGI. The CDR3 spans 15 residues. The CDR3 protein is CASRPRQGVGNTIYF. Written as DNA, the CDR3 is TGTGCCAGCAGACCTCGACAGGGGGTGGGAAACACCATATATTTT.

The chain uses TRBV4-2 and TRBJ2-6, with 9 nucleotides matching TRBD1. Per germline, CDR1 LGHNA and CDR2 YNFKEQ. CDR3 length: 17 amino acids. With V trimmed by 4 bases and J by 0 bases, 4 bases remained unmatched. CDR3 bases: TGTGCCAGCAGCCCCGGGACAGGGAGCTCTGGGGCCAACGTCCTGACTTTC. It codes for CASSPGTGSSGANVLTF.

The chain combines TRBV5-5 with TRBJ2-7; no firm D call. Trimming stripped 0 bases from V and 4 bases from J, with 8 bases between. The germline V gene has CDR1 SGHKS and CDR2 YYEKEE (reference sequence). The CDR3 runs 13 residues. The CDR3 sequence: CASSLANTYEQYF. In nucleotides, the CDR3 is TGTGCCAGCAGCTTGGCCAATACTTACGAGCAGTACTTC. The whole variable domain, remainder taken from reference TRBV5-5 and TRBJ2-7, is DAGVTQSPTHLIKTRGQQVTLRCSPISGHKSVSWYQQVLGQGPQFIFQYYEKEERGRGNFPDRFSARQFPNYSSELNVNALLLGDSALYLCASSLANTYEQYFGPGTRLTVT.

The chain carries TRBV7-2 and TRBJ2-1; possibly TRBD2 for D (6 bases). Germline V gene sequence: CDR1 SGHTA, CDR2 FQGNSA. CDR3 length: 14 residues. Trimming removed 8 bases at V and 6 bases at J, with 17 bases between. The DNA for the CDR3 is TGTGCCAGCTCCGATCTGGAGGGCCGCAATGAGCAGTTCTTC. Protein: CASSDLEGRNEQFF.

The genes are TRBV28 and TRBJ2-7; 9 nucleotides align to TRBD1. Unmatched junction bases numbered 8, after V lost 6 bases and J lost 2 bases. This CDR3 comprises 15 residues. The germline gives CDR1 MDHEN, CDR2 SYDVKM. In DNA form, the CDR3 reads TGTGCCAGCAGAGTAGACAGGGGGGTTACCTACGAGCAGTACTTC. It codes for CASRVDRGVTYEQYF.

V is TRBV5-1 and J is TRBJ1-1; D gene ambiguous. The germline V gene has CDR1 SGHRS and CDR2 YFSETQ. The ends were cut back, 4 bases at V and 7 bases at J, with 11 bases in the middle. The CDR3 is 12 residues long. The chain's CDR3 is CASSLLGNEAFF. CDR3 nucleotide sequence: TGCGCCAGCAGCCTCCTCGGGAATGAAGCTTTCTTT.

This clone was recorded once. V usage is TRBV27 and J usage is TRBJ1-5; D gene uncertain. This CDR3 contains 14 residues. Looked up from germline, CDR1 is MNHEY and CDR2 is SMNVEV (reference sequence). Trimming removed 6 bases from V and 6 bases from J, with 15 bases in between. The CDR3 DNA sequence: TGTGCCAGCAGGCCGTCCGGCTTCGGTCAGCCCCAGCATTTT. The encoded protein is CASRPSGFGQPQHF.

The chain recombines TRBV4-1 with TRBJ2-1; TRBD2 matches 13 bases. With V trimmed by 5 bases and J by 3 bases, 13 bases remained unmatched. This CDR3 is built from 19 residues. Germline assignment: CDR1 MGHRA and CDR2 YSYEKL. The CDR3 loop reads CASSKRLGLAGLHYNEQFF. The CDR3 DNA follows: TGCGCCAGCAGCAAACGCCTGGGACTAGCGGGATTACACTACAATGAGCAGTTCTTC.

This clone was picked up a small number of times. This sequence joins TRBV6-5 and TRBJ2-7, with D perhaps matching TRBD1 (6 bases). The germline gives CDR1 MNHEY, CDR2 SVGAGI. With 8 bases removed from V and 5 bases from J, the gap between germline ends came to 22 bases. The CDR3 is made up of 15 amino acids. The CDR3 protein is CASRSPFQGFNEQYF. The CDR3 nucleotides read TGTGCCAGCCGATCCCCTTTTCAGGGGTTCAACGAGCAGTACTTC.

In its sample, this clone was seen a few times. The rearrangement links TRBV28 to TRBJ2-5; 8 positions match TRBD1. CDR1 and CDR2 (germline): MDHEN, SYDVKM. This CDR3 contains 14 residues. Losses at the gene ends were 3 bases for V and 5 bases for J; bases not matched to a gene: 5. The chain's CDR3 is CASSLQGARETQYF. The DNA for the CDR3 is TGTGCCAGCAGTTTGCAGGGGGCACGGGAGACCCAGTACTTC. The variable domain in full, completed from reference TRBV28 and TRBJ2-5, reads DVKVTQSSRYLVKRTGEKVFLECVQDMDHENMFWYRQDPGLGLRLIYFSYDVKMKEKGDIPEGYSVSREKKERFSLILESASTNQTSMYLCASSLQGARETQYFGPGTRLLVL.

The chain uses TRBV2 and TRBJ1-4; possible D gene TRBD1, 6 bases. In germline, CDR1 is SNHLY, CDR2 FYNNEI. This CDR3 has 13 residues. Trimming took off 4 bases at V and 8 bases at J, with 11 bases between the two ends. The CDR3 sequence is CASSGGGREKLFF. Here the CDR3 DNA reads TGTGCCAGCAGTGGAGGGGGGCGAGAAAAACTGTTTTTT. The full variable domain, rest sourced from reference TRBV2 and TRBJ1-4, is EPEVTQTPSHQVTQMGQEVILRCVPISNHLYFYWYRQILGQKVEFLVSFYNNEISEKSEIFDDQFSVERPDGSNFTLKIRSTKLEDSAMYFCASSGGGREKLFFGSGTQLSVL.

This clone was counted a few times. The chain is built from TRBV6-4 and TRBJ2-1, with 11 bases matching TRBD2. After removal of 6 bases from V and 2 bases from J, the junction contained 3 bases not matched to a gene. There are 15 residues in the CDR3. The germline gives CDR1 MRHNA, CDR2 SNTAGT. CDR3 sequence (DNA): TGTGCCAGCAGCTTGACTAGCGGGACCTACAATGAGCAGTTCTTC. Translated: CASSLTSGTYNEQFF.

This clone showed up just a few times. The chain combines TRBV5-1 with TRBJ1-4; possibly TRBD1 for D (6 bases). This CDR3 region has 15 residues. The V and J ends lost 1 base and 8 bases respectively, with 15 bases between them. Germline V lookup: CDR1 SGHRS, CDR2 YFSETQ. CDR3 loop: CASSLMGGLGEKLFF. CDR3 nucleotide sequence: TGCGCCAGCAGCTTGATGGGGGGCTTGGGAGAAAAACTGTTTTTT.

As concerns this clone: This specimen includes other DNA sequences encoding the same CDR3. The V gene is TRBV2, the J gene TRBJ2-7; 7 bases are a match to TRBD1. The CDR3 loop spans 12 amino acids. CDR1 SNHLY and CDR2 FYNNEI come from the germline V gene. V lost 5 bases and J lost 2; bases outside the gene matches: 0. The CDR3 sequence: CASSTGAYEQYF. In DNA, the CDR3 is TGTGCCAGCAGTACAGGGGCCTACGAGCAGTACTTC.